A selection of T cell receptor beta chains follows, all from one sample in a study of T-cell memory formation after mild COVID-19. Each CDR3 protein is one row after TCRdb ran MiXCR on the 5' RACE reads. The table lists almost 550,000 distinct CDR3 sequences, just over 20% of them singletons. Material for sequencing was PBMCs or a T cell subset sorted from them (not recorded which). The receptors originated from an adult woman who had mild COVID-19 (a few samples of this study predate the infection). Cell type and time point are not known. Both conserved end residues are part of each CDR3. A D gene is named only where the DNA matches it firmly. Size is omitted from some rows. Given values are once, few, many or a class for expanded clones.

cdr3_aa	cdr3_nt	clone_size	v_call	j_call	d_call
CASSFGSHTEAFF	TGCGCCAGCAGCTTCGGCAGTCACACTGAAGCTTTCTTT	few	TRBV5-1	TRBJ1-1	NA
CASSQGGGLGDTQYF	TGCGCCAGCAGCCAAGGTGGCGGGTTGGGAGATACGCAGTATTTT	NA	TRBV4-3	TRBJ2-3	NA
CASSPDRAQETQYF	TGTGCCAGCAGCCCCGACAGGGCCCAAGAGACCCAGTACTTC	many	TRBV7-2	TRBJ2-5	TRBD1
CASSRGGQYNEQFF	TGTGCCAGCAGCCGCGGGGGGCAATACAATGAGCAGTTCTTC	NA	TRBV11-2	TRBJ2-1	TRBD2
CSARRAHGSYEQYF	TGCAGTGCTAGAAGAGCCCACGGCTCCTACGAGCAGTACTTC	NA	TRBV20-1	TRBJ2-7	NA
CASSKDQYSNQPQHF	TGCGCCAGCAGCAAGGACCAATATAGCAATCAGCCCCAGCATTTT	few	TRBV4-1	TRBJ1-5	NA
CASSQDLWDEQYF	TGTGCCAGCAGCCAAGATCTGTGGGACGAGCAGTACTTC	many	TRBV4-2	TRBJ2-7	NA
CASSLNGFNEQFF	TGTGCCAGCAGCTTAAACGGGTTCAATGAGCAGTTCTTC	many	TRBV7-9	TRBJ2-1	NA
CASSQDYGRNTEAFF	TGTGCCAGCAGCCAAGATTATGGCAGGAACACTGAAGCTTTCTTT	NA	TRBV4-2	TRBJ1-1	NA
CAIRRPGPTTGELFF	TGTGCCATCAGGAGACCGGGACCGACCACCGGGGAGCTGTTTTTT	few	TRBV10-3	TRBJ2-2	NA
CSATVGYTDTQYF	TGCAGTGCCACTGTTGGGTACACAGATACGCAGTATTTT	few	TRBV20-1	TRBJ2-3	NA
CASSSRGLGTDTQYF	TGCGCCAGCAGCTCGCGCGGATTGGGCACAGATACGCAGTATTTT	many	TRBV5-1	TRBJ2-3	NA
CASSYWDSSDNEQFF	TGCGCCAGCAGCTACTGGGACAGTTCTGACAATGAGCAGTTCTTC	few	TRBV5-1	TRBJ2-1	TRBD1
CASSQVGESTEAFF	TGTGCCAGCTCTCAGGTGGGTGAGAGCACTGAAGCTTTCTTT	NA	TRBV18	TRBJ1-1	NA
CASKYGGGGNSPLHF	TGTGCCAGCAAATACGGGGGGGGTGGTAATTCACCCCTCCACTTT	few	TRBV7-9	TRBJ1-6	NA
CASSFNIGSNQPQHF	TGTGCCAGCAGCTTTAACATCGGAAGCAATCAGCCCCAGCATTTT	NA	TRBV7-6	TRBJ1-5	NA
CASIGSYPYEQYF	TGTGCCAGCATCGGCAGCTATCCCTACGAGCAGTACTTC	few	TRBV6-5	TRBJ2-7	NA
CSVLQGNDYGYTF	TGCAGCGTTCTACAGGGGAACGACTATGGCTACACCTTC	few	TRBV29-1	TRBJ1-2	TRBD1
CASSPGRRTRVETQYF	TGTGCCAGCAGCCCTGGGCGACGGACAAGAGTAGAGACCCAGTACTTC	NA	TRBV7-9	TRBJ2-5	NA
CASSSFVTGIYEQYF	TGTGCCAGCAGCTCCTTCGTGACAGGGATCTACGAGCAGTACTTC	few	TRBV7-9	TRBJ2-7	TRBD1
CASSEGDTELYTEAFF	TGTGCCAGCAGCGAGGGCGACACAGAATTGTACACTGAAGCTTTCTTT	NA	TRBV9	TRBJ1-1	NA
CASSPQGRAKNIQYF	TGTGCCAGCAGCCCCCAGGGAAGGGCCAAAAACATTCAGTACTTC	NA	TRBV7-9	TRBJ2-4	NA
CASRPGANTGELFF	TGTGCCAGCAGACCGGGGGCGAACACCGGGGAGCTGTTTTTT	many	TRBV6-6	TRBJ2-2	NA
CASSPQGYYEQYF	TGTGCCAGCAGCCCTCAGGGTTACTACGAGCAGTACTTC	few	TRBV7-2	TRBJ2-7	NA
CASSFSAERLAAYEQYF	TGTGCCAGCAGTTTTTCGGCAGAGAGACTAGCGGCGTACGAGCAGTACTTC	once	TRBV12-3/TRBV12-4	TRBJ2-7	TRBD2
CASTWVPSGNEQFF	TGCGCCAGCACCTGGGTCCCTAGCGGCAATGAGCAGTTCTTC	NA	TRBV5-1	TRBJ2-1	TRBD2
CASEVSPGEREQYF	TGTGCCAGCGAAGTGTCCCCCGGGGAGAGAGAGCAGTACTTC	NA	TRBV2	TRBJ2-7	NA
CASSEVGYYEQYF	TGTGCCAGCAGTGAAGTAGGTTACTACGAGCAGTACTTC	NA	TRBV25-1	TRBJ2-7	NA
CAISGGTSGSGSDTQYF	TGTGCCATCAGTGGAGGGACTAGCGGGAGTGGTTCAGATACGCAGTATTTT	few	TRBV10-3	TRBJ2-3	TRBD2
CATSETPDRNNEQFF	TGTGCCACCAGCGAAACCCCGGACAGAAACAATGAGCAGTTCTTC	few	TRBV15	TRBJ2-1	NA
CSARPQAVAQYF	TGCAGTGCCCGGCCCCAAGCCGTTGCGCAGTATTTT	few	TRBV20-1	TRBJ2-3	NA
CSARPGRSRYDEQFF	TGCAGTGCTAGACCCGGACGGTCCCGTTACGATGAGCAGTTCTTC	few	TRBV20-1	TRBJ2-1	NA
CATSRWGEGYNEQFF	TGTGCCACCAGTAGGTGGGGCGAGGGTTACAATGAGCAGTTCTTC	NA	TRBV24-1	TRBJ2-1	NA
CASSLAGGRPYNEQFF	TGTGCCAGCAGCTTAGCGGGGGGGCGGCCCTACAATGAGCAGTTCTTC	few	TRBV7-2	TRBJ2-1	NA
CASSQVFTGELFF	TGTGCCAGCAGCCAAGTTTTCACCGGGGAGCTGTTTTTT	few	TRBV3-1	TRBJ2-2	NA
CASSLSGVTFSGNTIYF	TGTGCCAGCAGCTTAAGTGGGGTCACCTTCTCTGGAAACACCATATATTTT	NA	TRBV7-9	TRBJ1-3	NA
CASSPAGLAGVSALEFF	TGTGCCAGCAGCCCCGCGGGACTAGCGGGGGTCTCGGCATTGGAGTTCTTC	NA	TRBV2	TRBJ2-1	TRBD2
CASSPVPGLAVDTQYF	TGTGCCAGCAGCCCCGTCCCGGGACTAGCGGTAGATACGCAGTATTTT	few	TRBV7-2	TRBJ2-3	TRBD2
CASTLTVMAQETQYF	TGTGCCAGCACCCTGACAGTCATGGCACAAGAGACCCAGTACTTC	NA	TRBV3-1	TRBJ2-5	NA
CASSSSGGEINEQFF	TGCGCCAGCAGCTCTAGCGGGGGGGAGATCAATGAGCAGTTCTTC	NA	TRBV4-1	TRBJ2-1	TRBD2
CAWSGQFGNTIYF	TGTGCCTGGAGTGGGCAATTTGGAAACACCATATATTTT	NA	TRBV30	TRBJ1-3	NA
CASSQDPSGYNEQFF	TGTGCCAGCAGCCAAGATCCTAGCGGCTACAATGAGCAGTTCTTC	NA	TRBV3-1	TRBJ2-1	TRBD2
CASSHDRKAFF	TGTGCCAGCAGCCACGACAGAAAAGCTTTCTTT	NA	TRBV11-2	TRBJ1-1	NA
CASSYSQMGTGELFF	TGTGCCAGCAGTTACTCGCAGATGGGGACCGGGGAGCTGTTTTTT	NA	TRBV6-6	TRBJ2-2	NA
CASSWGDRVTFSSNYGYTF	TGTGCCAGCAGCTGGGGGGACAGGGTGACCTTCAGTTCTAACTATGGCTACACCTTC	NA	TRBV5-4	TRBJ1-2	TRBD1
CAISESETRVGYNEQFF	TGTGCCATCAGTGAGTCGGAAACCAGGGTCGGTTACAATGAGCAGTTCTTC	few	TRBV10-3	TRBJ2-1	NA
CASSLGDRGGTEAFF	TGTGCCAGCAGCTTAGGGGACAGGGGAGGAACTGAAGCTTTCTTT	few	TRBV7-2	TRBJ1-1	TRBD1
CASSGRDYEQYF	TGTGCCAGCAGCGGGCGGGATTACGAGCAGTACTTC	many	TRBV7-9	TRBJ2-7	NA
CASSYVGRNEKLFF	TGTGCCAGCAGTTACGTCGGGCGTAATGAAAAACTGTTTTTT	NA	TRBV6-5	TRBJ1-4	NA
CSVELADSYEQYF	TGCAGCGTTGAACTAGCGGACTCCTACGAGCAGTACTTC	NA	TRBV29-1	TRBJ2-7	TRBD2
CASSRPTRNEQFF	TGTGCCAGCAGCCGCCCTACCCGCAATGAGCAGTTCTTC	NA	TRBV11-2	TRBJ2-1	NA
CASSLSGREFSYEQYF	TGTGCCAGCAGTCTTAGCGGGAGGGAGTTTAGCTACGAGCAGTACTTC	NA	TRBV2	TRBJ2-7	TRBD2
CASSTGIPYGYTF	TGTGCCAGCAGCACGGGGATCCCCTATGGCTACACCTTC	few	TRBV12-3/TRBV12-4	TRBJ1-2	NA
CASSFHRGPYEQYF	TGTGCCAGCAGCTTCCACAGGGGTCCCTACGAGCAGTACTTC	once	TRBV7-2	TRBJ2-7	TRBD1
CASSLARDTSYEQYF	TGTGCCAGCAGCTTAGCGAGGGACACGTCCTACGAGCAGTACTTC	NA	TRBV7-2	TRBJ2-7	NA
CSVSIGGGAGQPQHF	TGCAGCGTATCGATCGGGGGGGGCGCCGGTCAGCCCCAGCATTTT	once	TRBV29-1	TRBJ1-5	NA
CASSYSVRSGSYNEQFF	TGTGCCAGCAGTTACTCGGTGAGAAGCGGTTCCTACAATGAGCAGTTCTTC	NA	TRBV6-2/TRBV6-3	TRBJ2-1	NA
CSAGSSYNEQFF	TGCAGTGCTGGGAGCTCCTACAATGAGCAGTTCTTC	many	TRBV20-1	TRBJ2-1	NA
CASSLDSYTEAFF	TGTGCCAGCAGCCTGGACAGCTACACTGAAGCTTTCTTT	NA	TRBV7-3	TRBJ1-1	NA
CASSLLTSGGTYEQFF	TGTGCCAGCAGCTTATTGACTAGCGGGGGAACGTATGAGCAGTTCTTC	NA	TRBV7-6	TRBJ2-1	TRBD2